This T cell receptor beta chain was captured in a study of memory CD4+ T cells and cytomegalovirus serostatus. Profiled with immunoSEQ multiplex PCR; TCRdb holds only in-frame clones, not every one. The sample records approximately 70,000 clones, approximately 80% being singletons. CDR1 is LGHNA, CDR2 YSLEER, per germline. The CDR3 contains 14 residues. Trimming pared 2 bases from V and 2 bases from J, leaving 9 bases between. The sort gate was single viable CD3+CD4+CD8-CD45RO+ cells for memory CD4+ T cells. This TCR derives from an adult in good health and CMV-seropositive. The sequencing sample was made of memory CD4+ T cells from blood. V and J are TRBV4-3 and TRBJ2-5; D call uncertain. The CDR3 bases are TGCGCCAGCAGCCAAAGTCAGGCTCAAGAGACCCAGTACTTC. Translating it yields CASSQSQAQETQYF.